This TCR beta chain was sequenced in a study of T cell responses to AZD1222 COVID-19 vaccine. The table came from immunoSEQ multiplex PCR; TCRdb's copy has only in-frame clones and leaves some out. This table has 120,000 or so clones, roughly 90% appearing once. V lost 5 bases to trimming and J lost 1 base, with 11 bases between them. The CDR3 is made up of 15 amino acids. Germline assignment: CDR1 LNHDA and CDR2 SQIVND (reference sequence). The chain couples TRBV19 to TRBJ2-2; the D gene is possibly TRBD1 (6 bases). Sequencing was performed on peripheral blood, taken 28 days after the second dose of the MenACWY control vaccine. The source of this sequence is an adult who received the MenACWY meningococcal vaccine as a control. CDR3 sequence: CASSLSGQNTGELFF. In DNA form, the CDR3 reads TGTGCCAGTAGTTTGTCGGGACAGAACACCGGGGAGCTGTTTTTT.